This TCR beta chain was sequenced in a study of radiation and T cells in renal cell carcinoma. Time point: blood 4 weeks post-SBRT, at nephrectomy. The treatment was: 15 Gy SBRT to primary tumor, nephrectomy 4 weeks later. The patient's renal cell carcinoma had clear cell pathology. In its sample, this clone was seen a few times. TCRdb keeps only in-frame clones here, not all; method: immunoSEQ multiplex PCR. The profile shows approximately 40,000 clones, 82% of them singletons. The V gene lost 1 base and the J gene lost 1 base, with 4 bases spanning the gap. The CDR3 runs 13 residues. Germline CDR1 and CDR2: SGHAT and FQNNGV.

This specimen consisted of blood, obtained from a patient whose treatment included radiotherapy and nephrectomy. The clonotype originates from a woman aged 70 to 79 with renal cell carcinoma. This sequence joins TRBV11-2 and TRBJ1-1; D ambiguous. The CDR3 sequence is CASSLGRNTEAFF. The CDR3 DNA is TGTGCCAGCAGCTTAGGGCGGAACACTGAAGCTTTCTTT.